The 7 T cell receptor beta chains below come from one sample, sequenced in a study of OX40 agonist ivuxolimab in advanced cancers. Sequencing used immunoSEQ multiplex PCR; TCRdb keeps in-frame clones, though not all of them. The top ten clones hold about 20% of a sample with approximately 61,000 clones, about 91% of them seen once. The sequences come from CD4+ or CD8+ T cells sorted from blood, collected in a trial of the OX40 agonist ivuxolimab. These receptors were taken from an adult with an advanced solid tumor such as melanoma, head and neck, liver or kidney cancer.

This rearrangement joins TRBV9 to TRBJ2-7; 8 bases map to TRBD1. V shed 5 bases, J shed 2 bases, and the junction held 6 bases outside the gene matches. The CDR3 sequence is 14 residues long. Germline V gives CDR1 SGDLS, CDR2 YYNGEE. CDR3 nucleotide sequence: TGTGCCAGCAGTCGGCAGGGGGCCGCCTACGAGCAGTACTTC. This sequence encodes CASSRQGAAYEQYF.

The V gene is TRBV5-1, the J gene TRBJ1-1; D possibly corresponds to TRBD1 (5 bases). Trimming cost V 0 bases and J 1 base, with 10 bases left between them. There are 15 residues in the CDR3. CDR1 is SGHRS and CDR2 is YFSETQ in the germline V gene. CDR3 nucleotides: TGCGCCAGCAGCTTGGCCAAGGGGTCGAACACTGAAGCTTTCTTT. It yields the protein CASSLAKGSNTEAFF.

This chain links TRBV7-2 with TRBJ1-5; 10 bases align to TRBD1. The CDR3 has 14 amino acids. CDR1 and CDR2 (germline): SGHTA, FQGNSA. V lost 5 bases, J lost 5 bases, and 3 bases stayed unmatched. The CDR3, as DNA: TGTGCCAGCAGCAGGGACAGGGGTCATCAGCCCCAGCATTTT. It encodes CASSRDRGHQPQHF.

The genes are TRBV27 and TRBJ2-7; 9 nucleotides line up with TRBD1. Germline V CDR1 and CDR2: MNHEY, SMNVEV (reference sequence). Trimming took 5 bases from V and 5 from J; bases not matched to a gene: 16. This CDR3 has 17 residues. The CDR3 DNA reads as TGTGCCAGCAGTACCCCCCGCCAACAGGGGGCAATCAACGAGCAGTACTTC. It yields the protein CASSTPRQQGAINEQYF.

This clone was recorded once. The rearrangement uses TRBV12-5 and TRBJ2-7, with TRBD1 identical over 10 bases. The ends lost 1 base at V and 4 bases at J; junction bases unmatched: 4. The CDR3 covers 15 residues. Germline V lookup: CDR1 LGHNT, CDR2 FRNRAP. The CDR3 sequence: CASGLGTGGPYEQYF. For the CDR3, the DNA is TGTGCTAGTGGTTTGGGGACAGGGGGTCCGTACGAGCAGTACTTC.

In this sample, this clone turned up once. The chain links TRBV29-1 to TRBJ1-1; D is possibly TRBD1 (6 bases). There are 13 residues in the CDR3. The ends were cut back, 4 bases at V and 4 bases at J, with 13 bases in the middle. Germline CDR1 SQVTM, CDR2 ANQGSEA. The CDR3 nucleotides are TGCAGCGTTGTCTACAGGGCGGTCACTGAAGCTTTCTTT. It codes for CSVVYRAVTEAFF.

This sequence joins TRBV7-9 and TRBJ2-5, with D perhaps matching TRBD2 (5 bases). Per germline, CDR1 SEHNR and CDR2 FQNEAQ (reference sequence). The CDR3 covers 13 residues. V gave up 5 bases and J gave up 2 bases, with 9 bases separating them. The CDR3 sequence: CASSNPGQETQYF. In DNA form, the CDR3 reads TGTGCCAGCAGCAACCCGGGGCAAGAGACCCAGTACTTC.